These T cell receptor beta chains were read from a single sample in a study of blood T cell repertoires in COVID-19. The method was immunoSEQ multiplex PCR; TCRdb's version includes in-frame clones alone and lacks a portion of them. In the table there are hundreds of thousands of clones, 88% of which are singletons. Sequencing was done on a sample of PBMCs or T cells enriched from blood (not recorded which). These receptors came from a woman in her 50s who had recovered from COVID-19. Both conserved end residues are part of each CDR3. D genes are given only for firm matches. Rows may omit the clone size; those that give it use once, few, many or a size class.

d_call,v_call,clone_size,cdr3_length,j_call,cdr3_nt,cdr3_aa
TRBD2,TRBV7-3,.,15,TRBJ2-1,TGTGCCAGCAGCTATCTAGCGGGAGTTGCCAATGAGCAGTTCTTC,CASSYLAGVANEQFF
TRBD1,TRBV5-1,once,17,TRBJ2-2,TGCGCCAGCAGCCCCGGAGGGACAGGGGGTGCCGCCGGGGAGCTGTTTTTT,CASSPGGTGGAAGELFF
TRBD1,TRBV24-1,.,15,TRBJ1-1,TGTGCCACCAGTGACCGGGACAGCAGTCTCACTGAAGCTTTCTTT,CATSDRDSSLTEAFF
TRBD2,TRBV11-2,.,17,TRBJ2-2,TGTGCCAGCAGCACCAAGAGCGGGAGGGCGAACACCGGGGAGCTGTTTTTT,CASSTKSGRANTGELFF
.,TRBV6-5,.,13,TRBJ1-1,TGTGCCACCCGGAGGGTCTCGAACACTGAAGCTTTCTTT,CATRRVSNTEAFF
.,TRBV12-3/TRBV12-4,.,12,TRBJ1-5,TGTGCCAGCAGTCCTAGCCAACAGCCCCAGCATTTT,CASSPSQQPQHF
.,TRBV4-3,.,15,TRBJ2-3,TGCGCCAGCAGCCAAGATGGGGCGGGCACAGATACGCAGTATTTT,CASSQDGAGTDTQYF
.,TRBV2,.,12,TRBJ1-4,TGTGCCAGCCGGGGTTGGAAATGGGAACTGTTTTTT,CASRGWKWELFF
.,TRBV7-2,few,15,TRBJ1-1,TGTGCCAGCAGCTTAGTAGCGGGGTACAACACTGAAGCTTTCTTT,CASSLVAGYNTEAFF
TRBD2,TRBV10-2,.,16,TRBJ2-1,TGCGCCAGCACTAAACTAGCGGGAGAGCTTGAAAATGAGCAGTTCTTC,CASTKLAGELENEQFF
TRBD2,TRBV5-1,.,18,TRBJ2-3,TGCGCCAGCAGCATGGGGTTGTCTAGCGGGATAGACTCAGATACGCAGTATTTT,CASSMGLSSGIDSDTQYF
.,TRBV7-8,.,16,TRBJ2-1,TGTGCCAGCAGCTCGAATACCGGGATCGCCGTGGGGGAGCAGTTCTTC,CASSSNTGIAVGEQFF
.,TRBV3-1/TRBV3-2,.,15,TRBJ1-3,TGTGCCAGCAGCCAAGGGCGGAGCTCTGGAAACACCATATATTTT,CASSQGRSSGNTIYF
.,TRBV7-8,once,13,TRBJ2-1,TGTGCCAGCAGCTTAGTAGTAGACAATGAGCAGTTCTTC,CASSLVVDNEQFF
.,TRBV7-9,.,13,TRBJ2-2,TGTGCCAGCAGCCGCCCGGGGGCCGGGGAGCTGTTTTTT,CASSRPGAGELFF
TRBD1,TRBV28,.,14,TRBJ2-1,TGTGCCAGCAGTCCGGGGGACAGGTACAATGAGCAGTTCTTC,CASSPGDRYNEQFF
.,TRBV10-3,.,12,TRBJ2-1,TGTGCCATCAGTGAGGGGGCCAATGAGCAGTTCTTC,CAISEGANEQFF
.,TRBV3-1/TRBV3-2,.,16,TRBJ1-6,TGTGCCAGCAGCTCAACCATGGGGGCTTATAATTCACCCCTCCACTTT,CASSSTMGAYNSPLHF
TRBD1,TRBV7-8,.,14,TRBJ2-3,TGTGCCAGCAGCTCCAGACAGGGTCCAGATACGCAGTATTTT,CASSSRQGPDTQYF
TRBD2,TRBV4-1,once,15,TRBJ2-7,TGCGCCAGCAGCCAACCAGGAGCGGGAGCCTACGAGCAGTACTTC,CASSQPGAGAYEQYF
TRBD1,TRBV27,.,15,TRBJ1-2,TGTGCCAGCAGTTCCGGGGGACAGAATGTTTATGGCTACACCTTC,CASSSGGQNVYGYTF
TRBD1,TRBV11-1,.,15,TRBJ2-5,TGTGCCAGCAGCTCAACAGGGGCAGCGCAAGAGACCCAGTACTTC,CASSSTGAAQETQYF
.,TRBV19,.,14,TRBJ1-2,TGTGCCAGTAGTATAGACGGAGGGACCTATGGCTACACCTTC,CASSIDGGTYGYTF
TRBD2,TRBV5-5,.,14,TRBJ2-3,TGTGCCAGCAGCAAACTAGCGGGAGCAGATACGCAGTATTTT,CASSKLAGADTQYF
TRBD1,TRBV3-1/TRBV3-2,.,19,TRBJ2-2,TGTGCCAGCAGCCCGTCAAGAGGGACAGGGCGCTTAAACACCGGGGAGCTGTTTTTT,CASSPSRGTGRLNTGELFF
TRBD2,TRBV19,.,17,TRBJ2-3,TGTGCCAGTAGTAGCCAGACTAGCGGAGGTCGCACAGATACGCAGTATTTT,CASSSQTSGGRTDTQYF
.,TRBV30,.,17,TRBJ2-6,TGTGCCTGTCTAAGGGAGAGTTATATGTCTGGGGCCAACGTCCTGACTTTC,CACLRESYMSGANVLTF
.,TRBV7-3,.,16,TRBJ1-3,TGTGCCAGCAGCTTAAGGTGGGGGGTTGGCGGAAACACCATATATTTT,CASSLRWGVGGNTIYF
.,TRBV2,.,12,TRBJ1-4,TGTGCCAGCACCAGGGGAAATGAAAAACTGTTTTTT,CASTRGNEKLFF